The table lists the clone carrying this T cell receptor (beta chain) with a few counts. The data originate from a study of cytomegalovirus exposure and HLA in healthy donors. As for the study in general: An early data release held some 85 million unique TCRs from HLA-typed donors. In terms of ancestry, the Caucasian-associated cluster contained around 79% of the approximately 400 genotyped donors.

Deletions cut 7 bases from V and 4 bases from J, with 17 bases between. The CDR3 totals 15 residues. Looked up from germline, CDR1 is LNHDA and CDR2 is SQIVND (reference sequence). Amplification used 60 Vbeta primers and 13 Jbeta primers. TCRdb's table, derived via immunoSEQ multiplex PCR, lists solely in-frame clones and lacks some. The sample has more than 65,000 clones, 67% seen once. The TCR sequence derives from a woman aged 45-60 years in good health and CMV-seropositive. The rearrangement joins TRBV19 to TRBJ1-5; D is unresolved. Sequenced input: PBMCs. CDR3 in amino acids: CASIATGLGNQPQHF. The CDR3 DNA is TGTGCCAGTATCGCGACGGGGTTGGGGAATCAGCCCCAGCATTTT. Drawing the rest from reference TRBV19 and TRBJ1-5, the complete variable domain is DGGITQSPKYLFRKEGQNVTLSCEQNLNHDAMYWYRQDPGQGLRLIYYSQIVNDFQKGDIAEGYSVSREKKESFPLTVTSAQKNPTAFYLCASIATGLGNQPQHFGDGTRLSIL.